The clone carrying this TCR beta chain was detected many times. Its antigen remains unidentified. This record comes from a study of early T cells in non-severe SARS-CoV-2 infection. General study points: Anti-spike CD8 responses were favored in VDJdb matching, and private and CD4 specificities were missed.

The CDR3 has 13 residues. The germline V and J ends were trimmed by 6 bases and 6 bases, with 13 bases remaining between them. CDR1 is LGHDT, CDR2 YNNKEL, per germline (reference sequence). Individual cDNA molecules each received unique molecular identifiers attached to them. TCRdb re-derived calls from the 5' RACE reads in MiXCR, one entry per CDR3 protein. The table has just under 65,000 distinct CDR3 sequences, around 10% seen once. The sample in question was whole blood, obtained at baseline. This chain joins TRBV3-1 and TRBJ2-3; D uncertain. This receptor was taken from an adult who was a healthcare worker with PCR-confirmed SARS-CoV-2 infection or an uninfected control (not recorded which). In DNA form, the CDR3 reads TGTGCCAGCAGGGACGGTTGGGGTGATACGCAGTATTTT. As protein: CASRDGWGDTQYF.